These 6 T cell receptor beta chains came from one sample sequenced in a study of T cells expressing NK-cell markers. TCRdb re-called the 5' RACE reads and catalogs CDR3 proteins one per entry, DNA excluded. The sample table sets out 300,000 to 500,000 distinct CDR3 sequences. The source material was blood T cells: a sorted CD56 or NKG2C T cell subset, CD4+ or CD8+ T cells, or bulk PBMC T cells (not recorded which). These receptors originate from a woman aged 45-65 years in good health.

This chain uses TRBV19 with TRBJ2-5; TCRdb's D call of TRBD1 is untestable without DNA. This CDR3 comprises 14 residues. CDR1 and CDR2 (germline): LNHDA, SQIVND (reference sequence). The CDR3 sequence: CASSARDGQETQYF.

The CDR3 region is CASSLEGSPGGEKLFF. The chain links TRBV11-3 to TRBJ1-4; TCRdb lists TRBD1, though no DNA is available to test this call. CDR3 length: 16 amino acids. The germline gives CDR1 SGHNT, CDR2 YENEEA.

This rearrangement joins TRBV29-1 to TRBJ2-7. The CDR3 is made up of 13 amino acids. Germline-derived CDR1 and CDR2 are SQVTM and ANQGSEA. The CDR3 loop is CSVGEGGHYEQYF.

Here the CDR3 reads CASSPPRRANTEAFF. This chain joins TRBV6-5 and TRBJ1-1. The CDR3 loop spans 15 amino acids. CDR1 and CDR2 from the germline V gene are MNHEY and SVGAGI.

V usage is TRBV29-1 and J usage is TRBJ2-5; TCRdb picks TRBD2, but there is no DNA to check that call. CDR3 length: 14 residues. Germline V lookup: CDR1 SQVTM, CDR2 ANQGSEA. The CDR3 loop reads CSVTGGRGGETQYF.

This chain connects TRBV12-3 or TRBV12-4 to TRBJ2-1; there is no DNA to check the TCRdb D call of TRBD2. The CDR3 consists of 14 residues. CDR3 sequence reads: CASGGLVPYNEQFF.